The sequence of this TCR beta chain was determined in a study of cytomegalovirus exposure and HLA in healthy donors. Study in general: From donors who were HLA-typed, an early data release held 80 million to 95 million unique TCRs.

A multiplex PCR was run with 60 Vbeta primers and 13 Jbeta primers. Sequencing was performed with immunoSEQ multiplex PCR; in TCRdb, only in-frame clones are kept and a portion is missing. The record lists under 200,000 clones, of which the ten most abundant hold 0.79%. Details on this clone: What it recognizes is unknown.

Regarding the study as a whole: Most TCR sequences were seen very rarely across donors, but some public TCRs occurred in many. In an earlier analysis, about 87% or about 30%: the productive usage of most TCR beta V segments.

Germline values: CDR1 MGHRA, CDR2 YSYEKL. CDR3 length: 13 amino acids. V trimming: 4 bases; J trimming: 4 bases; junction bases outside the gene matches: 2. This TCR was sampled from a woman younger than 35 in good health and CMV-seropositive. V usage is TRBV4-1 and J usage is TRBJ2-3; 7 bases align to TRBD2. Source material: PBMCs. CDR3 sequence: CASSRLAPDTQYF. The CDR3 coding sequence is TGCGCCAGCAGCCGACTAGCCCCAGATACGCAGTATTTT.